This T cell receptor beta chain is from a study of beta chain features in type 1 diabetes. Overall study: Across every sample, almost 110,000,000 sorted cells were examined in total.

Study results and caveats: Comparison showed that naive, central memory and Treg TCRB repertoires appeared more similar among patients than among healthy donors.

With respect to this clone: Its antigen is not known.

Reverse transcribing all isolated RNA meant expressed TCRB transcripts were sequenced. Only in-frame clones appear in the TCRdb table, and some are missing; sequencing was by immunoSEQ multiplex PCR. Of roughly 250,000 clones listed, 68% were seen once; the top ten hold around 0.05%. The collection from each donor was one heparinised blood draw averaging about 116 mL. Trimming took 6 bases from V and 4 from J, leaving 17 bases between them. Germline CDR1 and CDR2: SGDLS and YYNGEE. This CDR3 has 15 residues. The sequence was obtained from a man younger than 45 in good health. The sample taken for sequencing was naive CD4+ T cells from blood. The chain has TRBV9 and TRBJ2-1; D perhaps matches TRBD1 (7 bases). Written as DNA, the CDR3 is TGTGCCAGCACCCCCAGGGGGGATTTGTACAATGAGCAGTTCTTC. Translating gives CASTPRGDLYNEQFF.